A single sample is the source of the 25 T cell receptor beta chains below, sequenced in a study of cytomegalovirus exposure and HLA in healthy donors. The PCR ran on 60 Vbeta and 13 Jbeta primers. The repertoire was sequenced with immunoSEQ multiplex PCR; TCRdb's copy has only in-frame clones and lacks some. The clone table shows around 150,000 clones, with the ten largest holding approximately 2.6%. The sample comprised PBMCs. These receptors came from a man aged 35 to 55 in good health and CMV-seronegative.

The V call is TRBV7-3, the J call TRBJ1-4; 7 nucleotides agree with TRBD1. CDR1 is SGHTA, CDR2 FQGTGA, per germline. This CDR3 has 12 amino acids. With 5 bases clipped from V and 14 bases from J, the junction kept 8 bases outside the gene matches. The CDR3 DNA reads as TGTGCCAGCAGCACACCAGGGGGGCCGCTGTTTTTT. This codes for CASSTPGGPLFF.

The V call is TRBV9, the J call TRBJ2-3; 8 bases are shared with TRBD2. The CDR3 sequence is 16 residues long. Germline trimming cut 1 base from V and 4 bases from J; bases unmatched to any gene: 8. From germline, CDR1 is SGDLS and CDR2 YYNGEE. The CDR3 region has the DNA TGTGCCAGCAGCGTAAACGCAGCGGGGGTCTCAGATACGCAGTATTTT. This encodes CASSVNAAGVSDTQYF. Variable domain in full (rest from reference TRBV9 and TRBJ2-3): DSGVTQTPKHLITATGQRVTLRCSPRSGDLSVYWYQQSLDQGLQFLIQYYNGEERAKGNILERFSAQQFPDLHSELNLSSLELGDSALYFCASSVNAAGVSDTQYFGPGTRLTVL.

The chain carries TRBV29-1 and TRBJ2-1; 7 positions agree with TRBD2. The CDR3 sequence is 14 residues long. Germline V gene data show CDR1 as SQVTM and CDR2 as ANQGSEA. Trimming took 5 bases from V and 0 from J; bases not matched to a gene: 4. The CDR3 coding sequence is TGCAGCGTTACCGGGGGGAGCTCCTACAATGAGCAGTTCTTC. Translation gives CSVTGGSSYNEQFF.

The rearrangement joins TRBV4-2 to TRBJ1-5, with 8 bases fitting TRBD1. The V gene end was trimmed by 0 bases and the J gene end by 0 bases; junction bases not matched to a gene: 16. The CDR3 spans 21 residues. Germline CDR1 reads LGHNA; CDR2 reads YNFKEQ. In nucleotides, the CDR3 is TGTGCCAGCAGCCAAGAGGAGGGGGGGACAGGTCACTTCTATAGCAATCAGCCCCAGCATTTT. Translated: CASSQEEGGTGHFYSNQPQHF.

V gene TRBV6-6 combines with J gene TRBJ1-2; 7 positions match TRBD1. The length of the CDR3 is 14 residues. V dropped 2 bases and J dropped 3; count of bases not matched to a gene: 3. Looked up from germline, CDR1 is MNHNY and CDR2 is SVGAGI (reference sequence). CDR3 nucleotides: TGTGCCAGCAGTTACCCAGGGGGTGACTATGGCTACACCTTC. Protein sequence: CASSYPGGDYGYTF.

As DNA, the CDR3 is TGCAGCGTTGAAGGTAGCGGTGATGAAAAACTGTTTTTT. This sequence encodes CSVEGSGDEKLFF. The chain links TRBV29-1 to TRBJ1-4; no reliable D call. Germline V gene lookup returns CDR1 SQVTM and CDR2 ANQGSEA. The CDR3 is made up of 13 amino acids. With 1 base removed from V and 6 bases from J, the gap between germline ends came to 9 bases.

V gene TRBV10-3 combines with J gene TRBJ2-2; D is undetermined. In germline, CDR1 is ENHRY, CDR2 SYGVKD. Trimming left V 0 bases short and J 3 bases short, with 5 bases between. The CDR3 has 14 residues. The CDR3 is CAISESQDTGELFF. The CDR3 DNA is TGTGCCATCAGTGAGTCGCAGGACACCGGGGAGCTGTTTTTT.

This chain links TRBV5-5 with TRBJ2-7; no definite D call. The ends were cut back, 5 bases at V and 3 bases at J, with 12 bases in the middle. This CDR3 comprises 13 residues. From germline, CDR1 is SGHKS and CDR2 YYEKEE (reference sequence). The DNA of the CDR3 is TGTGCCAGCAGGTTTGACACGATCTACGAGCAGTACTTC. Residues: CASRFDTIYEQYF.

The chain's CDR3 is CASSLAAGLGEKLFF. The CDR3 DNA is TGTGCCAGCAGCTTGGCGGCAGGGTTAGGGGAAAAACTGTTTTTT. The V call is TRBV5-5, the J call TRBJ1-4; the D gene is possibly TRBD1 (5 bases). Trimming removed 0 bases from V and 8 bases from J, with 14 bases in between. Looked up from germline, CDR1 is SGHKS and CDR2 is YYEKEE (reference sequence). The CDR3 covers 15 residues.

The chain combines TRBV14 with TRBJ1-5; 7 bases fit TRBD1. The CDR3 loop spans 15 amino acids. CDR1 is SGHDN, CDR2 FVKESK, per germline. The J segment lost 4 bases and the V segment lost 1 base, leaving 4 bases of the junction unmatched. The CDR3, as DNA: TGTGCCAGCAGCCAAGGAGGGGGCCAAAATCAGCCCCAGCATTTT. Translation gives CASSQGGGQNQPQHF.

CDR3 DNA sequence: TGCGCCAGCAGCCCCAGCGGGGTGGGGACCGGCGCAGATACGCAGTATTTT. It specifies CASSPSGVGTGADTQYF. The chain joins TRBV4-3 to TRBJ2-3; 7 bases align to TRBD2. CDR1 is LGHNA, CDR2 YSLEER, per germline. V gave up 4 bases and J gave up 4 bases; unmatched junction bases: 14. The CDR3 consists of 17 residues.

The chain links TRBV5-8 to TRBJ1-2; no firm D call. CDR3 length equals 14 residues. Germline V CDR1 and CDR2: SGHTS, YDEGEE. The V gene lost 0 bases and the J gene lost 5 bases, with 11 bases spanning the gap. The CDR3 here is CASSLAMRKYGYTF. CDR3 in DNA: TGTGCCAGCAGCTTGGCCATGAGGAAATATGGCTACACCTTC. The full variable domain, in which reference TRBV5-8 and TRBJ1-2 provide the parts outside the CDR3, is EAGVTQSPTHLIKTRGQQATLRCSPISGHTSVYWYQQALGLGLQFLLWYDEGEERNRGNFPPRFSGRQFPNYSSELNVNALELEDSALYLCASSLAMRKYGYTFGSGTRLTVV.

CDR3 amino acids: CASSPQPGGYEQYF. CDR3 DNA: TGTGCCAGCAGCCCCCAGCCAGGGGGCTACGAGCAGTACTTC. V gene TRBV7-2 combines with J gene TRBJ2-7; the match to TRBD1 covers 7 bases. V dropped 5 bases and J dropped 3; count of bases not matched to a gene: 7. Germline V gives CDR1 SGHTA, CDR2 FQGNSA. CDR3 length: 14 amino acids.

The V call is TRBV6-5, the J call TRBJ2-6; D may be TRBD1 (5 bases). This CDR3 is 15 amino acids long. The V gene's germline CDR1 is MNHEY and CDR2 SVGAGI. V lost 2 bases and J 2 bases, leaving 7 bases between the germline ends. The DNA of the CDR3 is TGTGCCAGCAGTTACCCAGGGACTGGGGCCAACGTCCTGACTTTC. Protein sequence: CASSYPGTGANVLTF.

V gene TRBV5-1 combines with J gene TRBJ1-2; 7 bases are shared with TRBD1. The CDR3 is 14 amino acids. The germline CDR1 and CDR2 sequences are SGHRS and YFSETQ. The V and J ends lost 0 bases and 7 bases, in that order; junction bases with no gene match: 6. The chain's CDR3 is CASSLGTGVTGYTF. In DNA, the CDR3 is TGCGCCAGCAGCTTGGGAACAGGGGTAACTGGCTACACCTTC.

The chain is built from TRBV9 and TRBJ1-1, with TRBD1 matching 7 bases. J lost 6 bases, V lost 3 bases, and 5 bases had no gene match. Germline V lookup: CDR1 SGDLS, CDR2 YYNGEE. This CDR3 has 13 amino acids. The CDR3 spells CASSGVGTAEAFF. The DNA for the CDR3 is TGTGCCAGCAGCGGGGTGGGGACAGCTGAAGCTTTCTTT.

V usage is TRBV7-8 and J usage is TRBJ2-1, with D perhaps TRBD1 (6 bases). The CDR3 has 16 amino acids. Germline V gives CDR1 SGHVS, CDR2 FQNEAQ. Trimming took off 5 bases at V and 2 bases at J, with 16 bases between the two ends. DNA for the CDR3: TGTGCCAGCAGCCCGCTCTTAGGGGGACCCTACAATGAGCAGTTCTTC. This sequence encodes CASSPLLGGPYNEQFF.

The chain joins TRBV5-1 to TRBJ2-3; TRBD1 might be the D (5 bases). CDR3 length: 18 amino acids. Germline assignment: CDR1 SGHRS and CDR2 YFSETQ. V lost 4 bases, J lost 3 bases, and 24 bases lay in between. The CDR3 nucleotides are TGCGCCAGCAGCCTCGGATCCACCTGGACAATCGGAACAGATACGCAGTATTTT. Its translation is CASSLGSTWTIGTDTQYF.

CDR3 sequence reads: CASRGVRDGRPQHF. The CDR3, as DNA: TGTGCCAGCAGGGGGGTGCGGGACGGTCGGCCCCAGCATTTT. The chain employs TRBV2 and TRBJ1-5; possibly TRBD1 for D (5 bases). Between the trimmed V and J ends, which lost 6 bases and 9 bases, there was a span of 18 bases. From germline, CDR1 is SNHLY and CDR2 FYNNEI. The CDR3 is 14 amino acids.

V and J are TRBV6-1 and TRBJ1-6, with 10 bases matching TRBD1. Germline V lookup: CDR1 MNHNS, CDR2 SASEGT. The CDR3 contains 14 residues. The trim removed 8 bases at V and 4 bases at J, leaving 2 bases unmatched. The CDR3 is CASGTGVYNSPLHF. CDR3 DNA sequence: TGTGCCAGCGGGACAGGGGTGTATAATTCACCCCTCCACTTT.

This chain connects TRBV6-5 to TRBJ2-3, with 7 bases matching TRBD2. Germline assignment: CDR1 MNHEY and CDR2 SVGAGI. Losses at the gene ends were 0 bases for V and 4 bases for J; bases not matched to a gene: 7. The CDR3 extends over 16 amino acids. CDR3 sequence reads: CASSYSGRGSPDTQYF. In nucleotides, the CDR3 is TGTGCCAGCAGTTACTCGGGGAGGGGCTCCCCAGATACGCAGTATTTT.

The chain couples TRBV19 to TRBJ1-2; D is uncertain. This CDR3 is 15 amino acids long. V shed 7 bases and J shed 3 bases, with 18 bases lying between them. Germline-derived CDR1 and CDR2 are LNHDA and SQIVND (reference sequence). The CDR3: CASNIAPVADYGYTF. The CDR3 DNA follows: TGTGCCAGTAACATCGCCCCGGTTGCGGACTATGGCTACACCTTC.

The chain is built from TRBV5-6 and TRBJ1-3; no clear D. This CDR3 spans 15 amino acids. Trimming took off 0 bases at V and 0 bases at J, with 7 bases between the two ends. Germline CDR1 is SGHDT and CDR2 is YYEEEE. The CDR3 sequence is CASSLGSYSGNTIYF. DNA for the CDR3: TGTGCCAGCAGCTTGGGATCCTACTCTGGAAACACCATATATTTT.

V gene TRBV19 combines with J gene TRBJ2-7, with D perhaps TRBD2 (6 bases). Germline V gives CDR1 LNHDA, CDR2 SQIVND (reference sequence). The CDR3 extends over 14 amino acids. V lost 0 bases and J 2 bases, leaving 8 bases between the germline ends. The CDR3 loop is CASSIEEGPYEQYF. As DNA, the CDR3 is TGTGCCAGTAGTATAGAGGAGGGCCCCTACGAGCAGTACTTC.

This chain uses TRBV4-2 with TRBJ2-7; 9 bases agree with TRBD2. The germline gives CDR1 LGHNA, CDR2 YNFKEQ. The CDR3 runs to 15 residues. J lost 0 bases, V lost 4 bases, and 4 bases had no gene match. For the CDR3, the DNA is TGTGCCAGCAGCCCGCGGGGGGGCGTCTCCTACGAGCAGTACTTC. This translates into CASSPRGGVSYEQYF.